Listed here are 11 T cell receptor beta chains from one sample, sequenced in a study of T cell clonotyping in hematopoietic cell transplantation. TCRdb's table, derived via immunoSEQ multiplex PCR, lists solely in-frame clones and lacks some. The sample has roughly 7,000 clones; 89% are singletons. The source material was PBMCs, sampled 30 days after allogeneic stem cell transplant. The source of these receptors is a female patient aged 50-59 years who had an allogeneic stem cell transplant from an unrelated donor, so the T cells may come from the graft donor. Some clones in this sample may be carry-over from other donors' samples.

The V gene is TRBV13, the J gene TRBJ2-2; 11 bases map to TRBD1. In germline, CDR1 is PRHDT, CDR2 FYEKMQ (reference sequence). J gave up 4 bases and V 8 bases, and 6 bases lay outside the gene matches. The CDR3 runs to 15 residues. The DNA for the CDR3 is TGTGCCAGCCGCCGCGGGACAGGGGGCACCGGGGAGCTGTTTTTT. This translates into CASRRGTGGTGELFF.

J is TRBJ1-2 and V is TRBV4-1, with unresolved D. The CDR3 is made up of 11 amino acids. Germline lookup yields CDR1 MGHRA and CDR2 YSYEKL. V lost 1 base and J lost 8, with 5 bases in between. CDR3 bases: TGCGCCAGCAGCCAAGTGGGGGGCTACACCTTC. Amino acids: CASSQVGGYTF.

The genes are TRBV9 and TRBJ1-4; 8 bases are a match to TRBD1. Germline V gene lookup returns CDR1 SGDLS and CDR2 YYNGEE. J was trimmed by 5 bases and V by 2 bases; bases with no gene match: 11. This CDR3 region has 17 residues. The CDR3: CASSVATGGPLNEKLFF. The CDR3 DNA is TGTGCCAGCAGCGTTGCAACAGGGGGTCCCTTGAATGAAAAACTGTTTTTT.

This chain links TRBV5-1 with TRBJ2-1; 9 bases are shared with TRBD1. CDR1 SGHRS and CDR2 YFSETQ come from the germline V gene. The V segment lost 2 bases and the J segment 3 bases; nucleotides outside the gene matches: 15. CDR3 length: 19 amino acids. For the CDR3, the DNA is TGCGCCAGCAGCTTCCCGGGACAGGGCCTTAGGTTGGACTACAATGAGCAGTTCTTC. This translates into CASSFPGQGLRLDYNEQFF.

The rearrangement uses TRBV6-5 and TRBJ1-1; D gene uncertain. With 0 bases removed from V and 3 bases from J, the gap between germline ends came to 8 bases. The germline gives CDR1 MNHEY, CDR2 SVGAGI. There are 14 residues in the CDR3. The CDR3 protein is CASSYSFLDTEAFF. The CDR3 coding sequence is TGTGCCAGCAGTTACTCTTTCCTAGACACTGAAGCTTTCTTT.

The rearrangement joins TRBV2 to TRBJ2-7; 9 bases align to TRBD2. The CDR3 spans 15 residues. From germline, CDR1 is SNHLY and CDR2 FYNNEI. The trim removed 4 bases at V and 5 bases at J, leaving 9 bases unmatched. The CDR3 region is CASSGWSSGRDEQYF. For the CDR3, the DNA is TGTGCCAGCAGTGGGTGGAGTAGCGGGAGAGACGAGCAGTACTTC.

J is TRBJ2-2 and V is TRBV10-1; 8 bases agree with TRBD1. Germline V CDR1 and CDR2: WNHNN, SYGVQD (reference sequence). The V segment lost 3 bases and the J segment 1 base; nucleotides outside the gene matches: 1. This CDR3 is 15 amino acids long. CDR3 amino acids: CASSDGTGNTGELFF. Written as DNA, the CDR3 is TGCGCCAGCAGTGACGGGACAGGGAACACCGGGGAGCTGTTTTTT.

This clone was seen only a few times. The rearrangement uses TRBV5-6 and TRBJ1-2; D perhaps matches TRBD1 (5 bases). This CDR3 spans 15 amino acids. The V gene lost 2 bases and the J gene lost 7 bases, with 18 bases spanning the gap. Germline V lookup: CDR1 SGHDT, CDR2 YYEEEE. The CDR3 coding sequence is TGTGCCAGCAGCTTCGGGCAGGGAGCACTACCTGGCTACACCTTC. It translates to CASSFGQGALPGYTF. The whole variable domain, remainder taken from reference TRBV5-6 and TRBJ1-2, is DAGVTQSPTHLIKTRGQQVTLRCSPKSGHDTVSWYQQALGQGPQFIFQYYEEEERQRGNFPDRFSGHQFPNYSSELNVNALLLGDSALYLCASSFGQGALPGYTFGSGTRLTVV.

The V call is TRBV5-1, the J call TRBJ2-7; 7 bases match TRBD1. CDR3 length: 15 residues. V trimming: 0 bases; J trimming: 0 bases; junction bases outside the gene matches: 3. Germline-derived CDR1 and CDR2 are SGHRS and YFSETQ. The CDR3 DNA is TGCGCCAGCAGCTTGGGACAGGGACACTCCTACGAGCAGTACTTC. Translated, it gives CASSLGQGHSYEQYF.

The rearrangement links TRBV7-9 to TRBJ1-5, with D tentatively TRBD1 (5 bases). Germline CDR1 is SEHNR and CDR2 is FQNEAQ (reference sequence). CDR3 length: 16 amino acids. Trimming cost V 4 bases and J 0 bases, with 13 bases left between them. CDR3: CASSSRDGNSNQPQHF. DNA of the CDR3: TGTGCCAGCAGCTCCCGGGACGGTAATAGCAATCAGCCCCAGCATTTT.

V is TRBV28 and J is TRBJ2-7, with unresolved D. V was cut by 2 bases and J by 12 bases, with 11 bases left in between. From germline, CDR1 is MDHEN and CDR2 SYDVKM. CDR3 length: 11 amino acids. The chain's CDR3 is CASSLNLKSYF. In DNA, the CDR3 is TGTGCCAGCAGTTTAAACTTGAAGTCGTACTTC. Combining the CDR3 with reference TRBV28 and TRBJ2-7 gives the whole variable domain DVKVTQSSRYLVKRTGEKVFLECVQDMDHENMFWYRQDPGLGLRLIYFSYDVKMKEKGDIPEGYSVSREKKERFSLILESASTNQTSMYLCASSLNLKSYFGPGTRLTVT.